One and the same sample provided the 9 T cell receptor beta chains below, sequenced in a study of cytomegalovirus exposure and HLA in healthy donors. The PCR employed 60 Vbeta primers together with 13 Jbeta primers. The repertoire was sequenced with immunoSEQ multiplex PCR; TCRdb's copy has only in-frame clones and lacks some. This table holds about 150,000 clones, around 78% found once. Material for sequencing was PBMCs. These receptors originate from a woman aged 40 to 50 in good health and CMV-seronegative.

J is TRBJ1-2 and V is TRBV7-9; D is unresolved. From germline, CDR1 is SEHNR and CDR2 FQNEAQ (reference sequence). V was pared by 2 bases and J by 8 bases, with 9 bases between. The CDR3 contains 12 residues. The CDR3 protein is CASSLPGRGYTF. In nucleotides, the CDR3 is TGTGCCAGCAGCTTACCGGGGAGAGGCTACACCTTC.

This sequence joins TRBV2 and TRBJ2-5; 7 nucleotides match TRBD1. This CDR3 region has 15 residues. V was clipped by 6 bases and J by 3 bases; unmatched bases: 10. Germline assignment: CDR1 SNHLY and CDR2 FYNNEI. CDR3 in DNA: TGTGCCAGCAGCCAGACAGGGTTGGGGAAAGAGACCCAGTACTTC. This translates into CASSQTGLGKETQYF.

This clone was found a few times. This rearrangement joins TRBV5-4 to TRBJ2-2, with TRBD2 matching over 7 bases. The CDR3 is 16 amino acids. V lost 0 bases to trimming and J lost 4 bases; unmatched junction nucleotides: 6. Germline-derived CDR1 and CDR2 are SGHNT and YYREEE (reference sequence). Written as DNA, the CDR3 is TGTGCCAGCAGCTTGGTTGGCGGACTAGTCACCGGGGAGCTGTTTTTT. Its translation is CASSLVGGLVTGELFF.

The J gene is TRBJ1-5, the V gene TRBV18; 8 bases are shared with TRBD1. CDR3 length: 16 residues. Germline V lookup: CDR1 KGHSH, CDR2 LQKENI. J lost 4 bases, V lost 5 bases, and 10 bases had no gene match. The CDR3 sequence is CASSKTGTGSNQPQHF. CDR3 nucleotides: TGTGCCAGCTCAAAAACCGGGACAGGATCGAATCAGCCCCAGCATTTT.

The V gene is TRBV2, the J gene TRBJ1-1; D possibly corresponds to TRBD1 (6 bases). Germline values: CDR1 SNHLY, CDR2 FYNNEI. Trimming took off 10 bases at V and 0 bases at J, with 9 bases between the two ends. The CDR3 is 12 residues long. The CDR3 region has the DNA TGTGCCACCGACAGGATGAACACTGAAGCTTTCTTT. Translation gives CATDRMNTEAFF. The full variable domain, in which reference TRBV2 and TRBJ1-1 provide the parts outside the CDR3, is EPEVTQTPSHQVTQMGQEVILRCVPISNHLYFYWYRQILGQKVEFLVSFYNNEISEKSEIFDDQFSVERPDGSNFTLKIRSTKLEDSAMYFCATDRMNTEAFFGQGTRLTVV.

V and J are TRBV29-1 and TRBJ1-2; 7 bases fit TRBD1. The CDR3 covers 14 residues. J lost 1 base, V lost 6 bases, and 8 bases had no gene match. CDR1 and CDR2 (germline): SQVTM, ANQGSEA. CDR3 sequence: CSVERDRINYGYTF. CDR3 in DNA: TGCAGCGTCGAAAGGGACAGAATTAACTATGGCTACACCTTC.

This rearrangement joins TRBV25-1 to TRBJ2-2; 9 bases align to TRBD2. This CDR3 has 15 residues. The germline gives CDR1 MGHDK, CDR2 SYGVNS. The ends lost 4 bases at V and 6 bases at J; junction bases unmatched: 6. This CDR3 reads CASSGGTSLAGELFF. In DNA, the CDR3 is TGTGCCAGCAGTGGGGGGACTAGCTTGGCCGGGGAGCTGTTTTTT.

The CDR3 DNA sequence: TGTGCCAGCAGGCCCGACAGGGTCAATCAGCCCCAGCATTTT. It is translated as CASRPDRVNQPQHF. This chain joins TRBV27 and TRBJ1-5; 7 bases match TRBD1. The CDR3 is made up of 14 amino acids. J lost 3 bases, V lost 6 bases, and 5 bases had no gene match. From germline, CDR1 is MNHEY and CDR2 SMNVEV (reference sequence).

The chain employs TRBV27 and TRBJ2-2; 11 positions match TRBD2. J lost 5 bases, V lost 8 bases, and 4 bases had no gene match. The germline V gene encodes CDR1 MNHEY and CDR2 SMNVEV (reference sequence). CDR3 length: 14 residues. In nucleotides, the CDR3 is TGTGCCAGCCACCGACTAGCGGGGACCGGGGAGCTGTTTTTT. Residues: CASHRLAGTGELFF.